The entry below gives a single T cell receptor (beta chain) sequence along with its context. What it binds is unknown. Because it lacks the conserved phenylalanine or tryptophan at the end, this CDR3 is likely a read error. The data were obtained in a study of CD8+CD57+ T cells in acquired aplastic anemia. Looking at the study overall: The study obtained an average of around 3.4 ug of DNA from sorted CD4+ and CD8+ cells. General study results and limits: Patients did not significantly differ from controls in CD8+ Simpson's diversity. Researchers report that fewer than 30 CD8+ CDR3 sequences appeared in both patients and controls.

Germline V gene lookup returns CDR1 SGDLS and CDR2 YYNGEE. The CDR3 has 13 residues. V lost 2 bases to trimming and J lost 11 bases, with 16 bases between them. Profiling of TCR beta VDJ combinations and CDR3 sequences used genomic DNA as template. TCRdb called the reads again in MiXCR, with one record for every CDR3 protein. The table has 300,000 or so distinct CDR3 sequences, roughly three fifths seen once; the top ten hold less than 9.5%. The origin of this receptor is a human donor with severe aplastic anemia or a healthy control (not recorded which). The chain links TRBV9 to TRBJ1-1; D is uncertain. The sequenced sample was sorted CD4+, CD8+, or CD8+CD57+ T cells (not recorded which) from PBMCs. The DNA of the CDR3 is TGTGCCAGCAGCGTCCGCGGCAGTGACTCGGCTTTCTAT. Its translation is CASSVRGSDSAFY.